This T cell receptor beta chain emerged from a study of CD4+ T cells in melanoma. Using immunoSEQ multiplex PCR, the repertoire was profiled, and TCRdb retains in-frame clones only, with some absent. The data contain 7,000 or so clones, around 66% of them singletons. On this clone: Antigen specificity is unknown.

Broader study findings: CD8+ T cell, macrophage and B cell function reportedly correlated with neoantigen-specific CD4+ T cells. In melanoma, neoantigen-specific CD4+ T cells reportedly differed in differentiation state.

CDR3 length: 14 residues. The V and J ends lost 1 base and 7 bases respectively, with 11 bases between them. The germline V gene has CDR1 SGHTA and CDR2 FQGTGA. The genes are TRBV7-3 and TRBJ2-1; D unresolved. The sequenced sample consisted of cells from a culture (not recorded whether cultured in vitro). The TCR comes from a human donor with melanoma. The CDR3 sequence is CASSLIRDLNEQFF. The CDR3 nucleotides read TGTGCCAGCAGCTTAATAAGGGATCTGAATGAGCAGTTCTTC. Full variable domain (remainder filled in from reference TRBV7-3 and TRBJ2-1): GAGVSQTPSNKVTEKGKYVELRCDPISGHTALYWYRQSLGQGPEFLIYFQGTGAADDSGLPNDRFFAVRPEGSVSTLKIQRTERGDSAVYLCASSLIRDLNEQFFGPGTRLTVL.